This TCR beta chain was sequenced for a study of spatial heterogeneity in lung cancer. Looking at the study overall: An average of more than ten raw reads was observed per unique TCR and UMI combination.

Time point denoted: sample taken at primary tumor resection. The authors sequenced whole RNA from tumor, nontumor lung or frozen PBMC without sorting. A unique molecular identifier was attached to every TCR cDNA molecule. One entry per CDR3 protein, called by TCRdb with MiXCR from the 5' RACE reads. This repertoire shows tens of thousands of distinct CDR3 sequences, roughly 7% found once; its top ten account for approximately 2.6%. This CDR3 has 11 amino acids. The germline gives CDR1 SEHNR, CDR2 FQNEAQ (reference sequence). The V and J ends lost 1 base and 15 bases respectively, with 10 bases between them. This clonotype was detected ten times or more.

The TCR originated in a female donor with early-stage non-small cell lung cancer. This specimen consisted of PBMCs, obtained at surgery. The chain links TRBV7-9 to TRBJ2-4; D may be TRBD2 (5 bases). Here the CDR3 DNA reads TGTGCCAGCAGCTTAGGCGGGTCGAGGTACTTC. This sequence encodes CASSLGGSRYF.